Presented here are 21 T cell receptor beta chains from one specimen sequenced in a study of blood T cells in healthy people across ages. Sample-barcoded 5' priming and a J-beta primer mix drove a second PCR of 7 to 11 cycles. Using its own MiXCR run on the 5' RACE reads, TCRdb lists one record per CDR3 protein. This sample carries more than 800,000 distinct CDR3 sequences, 25% to 30% of them seen once, and the ten largest clones take around 15%. Sequenced input: blood. These receptors were collected from a woman aged 80 or older in good health.

This rearrangement joins TRBV18 to TRBJ2-5; D might be TRBD2 (6 bases). The ends were cut back, 3 bases at V and 3 bases at J, with 11 bases in the middle. This CDR3 is 14 amino acids long. Germline CDR1 reads KGHSH; CDR2 reads LQKENI. CDR3 DNA sequence: TGTGCCAGCTCACCGGTCGGGAGAGAAGAGACCCAGTACTTC. This translates into CASSPVGREETQYF. The whole variable domain, remainder taken from reference TRBV18 and TRBJ2-5, is NAGVMQNPRHLVRRRGQEARLRCSPMKGHSHVYWYRQLPEEGLKFMVYLQKENIIDESGMPKERFSAEFPKEGPSILRIQQVVRGDSAAYFCASSPVGREETQYFGPGTRLLVL.

This clonotype was seen repeatedly, ten times or more. The rearrangement uses TRBV10-2 and TRBJ2-3, with 12 positions matching TRBD2. Germline values: CDR1 WSHSY, CDR2 SAAADI. V lost 9 bases and J lost 4; bases outside the gene matches: 5. This CDR3 is 14 amino acids long. CDR3 nucleotide sequence: TGCGCCAGTAAACTAGCGGGGGGATCAGATACGCAGTATTTT. It encodes CASKLAGGSDTQYF.

This clonotype was detected a few times. V gene TRBV6-6 combines with J gene TRBJ2-5; a possible D gene is TRBD1 (6 bases). The DNA end is more similar to TRBJ2-7, so the J call may be wrong. CDR1 and CDR2 from the germline V gene are MNHNY and SVGAGI (reference sequence). The CDR3 length is 14 residues. The CDR3 region is CASSYGTRRHEQYF. The CDR3 DNA sequence: TGTGCCAGCAGTTACGGGACAAGGCGTCACGAGCAGTACTTC.

To note about this clonotype: A much larger clone differs by one base, so this may be a read error. The genes are TRBV12-3 or TRBV12-4 and TRBJ1-1; D unclear. The CDR3 spans 12 residues. V dropped 6 bases and J dropped 2 bases, with 7 bases sitting between them. DNA of the CDR3: TGTGCCAGCAGCTATACTAACACTGAAGCTTTCTTT. It specifies CASSYTNTEAFF.

On this clonotype itself: Given a much more abundant clone one base away, this may be a read error. The chain combines TRBV4-1 with TRBJ2-7; 10 bases line up with TRBD2. With 4 bases clipped from V and 2 bases from J, the junction kept 8 bases outside the gene matches. The length of the CDR3 is 16 residues. Germline assignment: CDR1 MGHRA and CDR2 YSYEKL. CDR3 sequence: CASSRDIAGGAYEQYF. CDR3 coding DNA: TGCGCCAGCAGCCGGGATATAGCGGGGGGTGCCTACGAGCAGTACTTC.

This clonotype has a count of ten or more. The chain couples TRBV11-1 to TRBJ2-5, with 8 nucleotides matching TRBD1. The germline CDR1 and CDR2 sequences are SGHAT and FQDESV (reference sequence). With V trimmed by 4 bases and J by 4 bases, 5 bases remained unmatched. The CDR3 covers 14 residues. The CDR3 sequence is CASSYDRGGETQYF. Written as DNA, the CDR3 is TGTGCCAGCAGCTACGACAGGGGTGGAGAGACCCAGTACTTC. Supplemented by reference TRBV11-1 and TRBJ2-5, the full variable domain reads EAEVAQSPRYKITEKSQAVAFWCDPISGHATLYWYRQILGQGPELLVQFQDESVVDDSQLPKDRFSAERLKGVDSTLKIQPAELGDSAMYLCASSYDRGGETQYFGPGTRLLVL.

There are a few counts of this clonotype. V usage is TRBV7-8 and J usage is TRBJ1-1; D may be TRBD1 (5 bases). Trimming shortened V by 2 bases and J by 10 bases, and 14 bases separated the two germline ends. The germline CDR1 and CDR2 sequences are SGHVS and FQNEAQ. The CDR3 contains 13 residues. CDR3 sequence (DNA): TGTGCCAGCAGCTTACCGTTGAGAAGGGGAGCTTTCTTT. It yields the protein CASSLPLRRGAFF. Complete variable domain (other parts from reference TRBV7-8 and TRBJ1-1): GAGVSQSPRYKVAKRGQDVALRCDPISGHVSLFWYQQALGQGPEFLTYFQNEAQLDKSGLPSDRFFAERPEGSVSTLKIQRTQQEDSAVYLCASSLPLRRGAFFGQGTRLTVV.

This chain uses TRBV3-1 with TRBJ2-2; D is undetermined. The V and J ends lost 1 base and 0 bases respectively, with 0 bases between them. The V gene's germline CDR1 is LGHDT and CDR2 YNNKEL (reference sequence). This CDR3 has 13 residues. The DNA for the CDR3 is TGTGCCAGCAGCCAAGCGAACACCGGGGAGCTGTTTTTT. Residues: CASSQANTGELFF.

This clonotype showed up many times. This chain uses TRBV20-1 with TRBJ2-3; 10 bases fit TRBD1. Germline values: CDR1 DFQATT, CDR2 SNEGSKA (reference sequence). The CDR3 totals 16 residues. V trimming: 4 bases; J trimming: 1 base; junction bases outside the gene matches: 8. The chain's CDR3 is CSATDPGTGGTDTQYF. CDR3 in DNA: TGCAGTGCTACTGACCCCGGGACAGGGGGCACAGATACGCAGTATTTT.

This clonotype was observed a handful of times. This chain joins TRBV14 and TRBJ1-4, with a possible D match to TRBD1 (5 bases). The CDR3 sequence is 16 residues long. CDR1 and CDR2 from the germline V gene are SGHDN and FVKESK. V dropped 5 bases and J dropped 0 bases, with 13 bases sitting between them. The CDR3: CASSFTGHATNEKLFF. In nucleotides, the CDR3 is TGTGCCAGCAGCTTTACAGGACACGCAACTAATGAAAAACTGTTTTTT.

On this clonotype: This may be a read error, as it is one base from a much larger clone. V gene TRBV7-9 combines with J gene TRBJ2-3; D may be TRBD1 (6 bases). Germline V gene data show CDR1 as SEHNR and CDR2 as FQNEAQ (reference sequence). Trimming pared 2 bases from V and 4 bases from J, leaving 13 bases between. The CDR3 is 15 residues long. Here the CDR3 DNA reads TGTGCCAGCAGCTTATACGGACAGTCCGCAGATACGCAGTATTTT. Amino acid sequence: CASSLYGQSADTQYF.

Worth noting for this clonotype: A read error may explain this, as a much larger clone is one base away. This chain links TRBV7-9 with TRBJ2-5; 8 bases fit TRBD2. Unmatched junction bases numbered 8, after V lost 6 bases and J lost 11 bases. Germline assignment: CDR1 SEHNR and CDR2 FQNEAQ (reference sequence). This CDR3 is 12 amino acids long. This CDR3 is CASSHPGLEQYF. The CDR3 DNA follows: TGTGCCAGCAGTCATCCGGGACTAGAGCAGTACTTC.

This clonotype was detected ten times or more. V and J are TRBV13 and TRBJ2-6; no clear D. V was trimmed by 5 bases and J by 0 bases, leaving 20 bases between them. The CDR3 is made up of 19 amino acids. Germline CDR1 is PRHDT and CDR2 is FYEKMQ (reference sequence). Here the CDR3 reads CASSHVSLRQPSGANVLTF. CDR3 DNA sequence: TGTGCCAGCAGCCACGTAAGTCTTCGGCAGCCCTCTGGGGCCAACGTCCTGACTTTC. The variable domain in full, with the rest retrieved from reference TRBV13 and TRBJ2-6, is AAGVIQSPRHLIKEKRETATLKCYPIPRHDTVYWYQQGPGQDPQFLISFYEKMQSDKGSIPDRFSAQQFSDYHSELNMSSLELGDSALYFCASSHVSLRQPSGANVLTFGAGSRLTVL.

A note on this clonotype: Since a much larger clone is just one base distant, this may be a read error. The gene calls are TRBV6-6 and TRBJ2-1, with 7 bases matching TRBD1. The germline V gene has CDR1 MNHNY and CDR2 SVGAGI (reference sequence). The CDR3 is made up of 12 amino acids. V lost 10 bases, J lost 6 bases, and 6 bases stayed unmatched. CDR3 residues: CATGQECNEQFF. For the CDR3, the DNA is TGTGCCACCGGACAGGAATGCAATGAGCAGTTCTTC.

At least ten counts were recorded for this clonotype. The chain carries TRBV10-3 and TRBJ2-7; D might be TRBD2 (5 bases). CDR1 ENHRY and CDR2 SYGVKD come from the germline V gene. There are 13 residues in the CDR3. Between the trimmed V and J ends, which lost 4 bases and 3 bases, there was a span of 10 bases. In DNA, the CDR3 is TGTGCCATCAGTGTGAAGCGGTTCTACGAGCAGTACTTC. Translating it yields CAISVKRFYEQYF.

This clonotype was observed many times. This sequence joins TRBV5-1 and TRBJ2-5; no reliable D call. The ends were cut back, 0 bases at V and 4 bases at J, with 7 bases in the middle. CDR1 SGHRS and CDR2 YFSETQ come from the germline V gene. This CDR3 contains 13 residues. CDR3 nucleotide sequence: TGCGCCAGCAGCTTGGTAATGGGAGAGACCCAGTACTTC. This translates into CASSLVMGETQYF.

J is TRBJ2-1 and V is TRBV6-6; no reliable D call. The assigned J gene may be wrong: the sequence end matches TRBJ2-7 better. CDR1 MNHNY and CDR2 SVGAGI come from the germline V gene (reference sequence). This CDR3 spans 13 amino acids. The DNA for the CDR3 is TGTGCCAGCAACTCCCTGACCTACAATGAGCAGTACTTC. It is translated as CASNSLTYNEQYF.

This chain connects TRBV12-3 or TRBV12-4 to TRBJ2-3; 9 nucleotides line up with TRBD1. V lost 5 bases, J lost 2 bases, and 14 bases stayed unmatched. The CDR3 contains 18 residues. The CDR3 protein is CASSPETGTGIPTDTQYF. As DNA, the CDR3 is TGTGCCAGCAGTCCCGAAACCGGGACAGGGATCCCCACAGATACGCAGTATTTT.

The sample holds a few counts of this clonotype. The V and J genes are TRBV5-1 and TRBJ2-1, with TRBD2 matching 8 bases. The CDR3 is made up of 15 amino acids. V lost 0 bases and J lost 8; bases outside the gene matches: 7. Germline-derived CDR1 and CDR2 are SGHRS and YFSETQ. Here the CDR3 DNA reads TGCGCCAGCAGCTTGGAGGTAGCGGGGAGGGATGAGCAGTTCTTC. It is translated as CASSLEVAGRDEQFF.

The chain recombines TRBV7-2 with TRBJ2-7; 8 positions agree with TRBD1. The germline V gene encodes CDR1 SGHTA and CDR2 FQGNSA. The CDR3 totals 16 residues. With V trimmed by 3 bases and J by 1 base, 8 bases remained unmatched. The CDR3 here is CASSLDQGAMSYEQYF. CDR3 DNA: TGTGCCAGCAGCTTGGATCAGGGGGCAATGTCCTACGAGCAGTACTTC. Looking up the rest from reference TRBV7-2 and TRBJ2-7 gives the full variable domain: GAGVSQSPSNKVTEKGKDVELRCDPISGHTALYWYRQSLGQGLEFLIYFQGNSAPDKSGLPSDRFSAERTGGSVSTLTIQRTQQEDSAVYLCASSLDQGAMSYEQYFGPGTRLTVT.

A remark on this clonotype: Germline and junction disagree at one end, which may indicate a read error. The rearrangement links TRBV9 to TRBJ2-7; 7 bases line up with TRBD2. This CDR3 contains 15 residues. Germline CDR1 and CDR2: SGDLS and YYNGEE. For the CDR3, the DNA is TGTACCAGCAGCCCCCCCGTTGGGGGGGGCTACGAGCAGTACTTC. It encodes CTSSPPVGGGYEQYF.